The entry that follows covers one T cell receptor (beta chain) sequence. The antigen remains unidentified. The method was immunoSEQ multiplex PCR; TCRdb's version includes in-frame clones alone and lacks a portion of them. The sample contains about 110,000 clones, around 90% of which appear only once. The sample belongs to a study of identifying expanded T cells in peripheral blood. Study results and limitations: Technical replicates showed about 1.2 changed clones; about 2 weeks 15 to 20; four weeks 19. Across healthy donors, higher total template counts meant significantly greater approximately two-week count variance.

Collection occurred without any documented infections or immune events in donors. This CDR3 comprises 16 residues. V was clipped by 6 bases and J by 6 bases; unmatched bases: 9. The germline V gene has CDR1 SNHLY and CDR2 FYNNEI. The specimen sequenced was blood. The clonotype was recovered from a person aged 18 to 75 in good health. The V gene is TRBV2, the J gene TRBJ2-1; 12 bases are a match to TRBD1. The CDR3 protein is CASRGSGQGASNEQFF. CDR3 in DNA: TGTGCCAGCAGAGGATCGGGACAGGGGGCCTCCAATGAGCAGTTCTTC.